The clone carrying this T cell receptor (beta chain) was observed a few times. The entry originates in a study of shared clonotypes between healthy human individuals. Donors comprised only Caucasian adults living in Nashville, Tennessee. The CDR3 is made up of 12 amino acids. Germline V gene data show CDR1 as MNHEY and CDR2 as SMNVEV (reference sequence). Trimming shortened V by 7 bases and J by 2 bases, and 8 bases separated the two germline ends. Sorted subsets were amplified in replicate PCRs using approximately 0.2 ug DNA, tens of thousands of T cell genomes. Using immunoSEQ multiplex PCR, the repertoire was profiled, and TCRdb retains in-frame clones only, with some absent. Of approximately 700,000 clones listed, around three quarters are singletons.

Sequenced input: memory CD4+ T cells sorted from blood. Described subset: CD45RA-negative fraction. This sequence was found in a woman in her 30s in good health. J is TRBJ1-1 and V is TRBV27, with unresolved D. CDR3: CASMSVNTEAFF. Written as DNA, the CDR3 is TGTGCCAGCATGTCAGTAAACACTGAAGCTTTCTTT.